The clone carrying this TCR beta chain was seen many times. Germline trimming cut 0 bases from V and 5 bases from J; bases unmatched to any gene: 3. Germline V lookup: CDR1 LGHDT, CDR2 YNNKEL (reference sequence). CDR3 size: 15 residues. TCRdb redid the calling of the 5' RACE reads with MiXCR, one entry per CDR3 protein. This repertoire shows about 660,000 distinct CDR3 sequences, roughly 8% found once; its top ten account for 0.98%. The sample is drawn from a study of identical twins. The data were also submitted as part of a second study, on yellow fever vaccine responses in identical twins.

The rearrangement uses TRBV3-1 and TRBJ2-3; 9 positions match TRBD1. Sequencing was done on a sample of PBMCs. The source is a woman in her late teens or twenties in good health. The CDR3 sequence: CASSQDGTGKDTQYF. As DNA, the CDR3 is TGTGCCAGCAGCCAAGATGGGACAGGGAAAGATACGCAGTATTTT.